A single sample is the source of the 30 T cell receptor beta chains below, sequenced in a study of human CD8 memory T cell subsets. TCR beta was sequenced from UMI-tagged 5' RACE libraries. TCRdb processed the 5' RACE reads again and assigns one entry to each CDR3 protein, with no DNA. The table for this sample gives 10,000 to 12,000 distinct CDR3 sequences. The sample comprised CD8+ T cells from PBMCs. The source is a human donor in good health.

The V call is TRBV18, the J call TRBJ2-5. There are 15 residues in the CDR3. Germline V lookup: CDR1 KGHSH, CDR2 LQKENI. This CDR3 is CASSPTGVRQETQYF. The entire variable domain, with the rest obtained from reference TRBV18 and TRBJ2-5, is as follows: NAGVMQNPRHLVRRRGQEARLRCSPMKGHSHVYWYRQLPEEGLKFMVYLQKENIIDESGMPKERFSAEFPKEGPSILRIQQVVRGDSAAYFCASSPTGVRQETQYFGPGTRLLVL.

The rearrangement uses TRBV11-1 and TRBJ1-1. The CDR3 totals 12 residues. CDR1 is SGHAT, CDR2 FQDESV, per germline (reference sequence). The CDR3: CASSSSNTEAFF.

V gene TRBV6-2 or TRBV6-3 combines with J gene TRBJ1-2; TCRdb indicates TRBD1, and absent DNA this call remains unverified. Germline lookup yields CDR1 MNHEY and CDR2 SVGEGT. The CDR3 extends over 14 amino acids. CDR3: CASSPGRIFYGYTF.

V is TRBV19 and J is TRBJ2-1; without DNA, the TCRdb call of TRBD2 cannot be checked. This CDR3 contains 15 residues. Per the germline V gene, CDR1 is LNHDA and CDR2 is SQIVND (reference sequence). CDR3 sequence reads: CASSEASGNYNEQFF.

The rearrangement uses TRBV4-1 and TRBJ1-1; with no DNA, the TCRdb D assignment of TRBD1 cannot be verified. Germline V gives CDR1 MGHRA, CDR2 YSYEKL. The CDR3 sequence is 19 residues long. This chain's CDR3 is CASSQGGATGGRGDTEAFF.

The rearrangement links TRBV27 to TRBJ2-7; TCRdb proposes TRBD1, but this gene call is untestable without DNA. The CDR3 has 14 amino acids. Germline CDR1 and CDR2: MNHEY and SMNVEV (reference sequence). CDR3 sequence: CASSPGTGLWEQYF.

The V and J genes are TRBV7-9 and TRBJ1-2; as DNA is missing, the TRBD1 call by TCRdb cannot be tested. This CDR3 has 17 amino acids. Germline values: CDR1 SEHNR, CDR2 FQNEAQ (reference sequence). The CDR3: CASSSTLQGALKDGYTF.

The CDR3 spells CASSAQTPGGYSTDTQYF. V is TRBV25-1 and J is TRBJ2-3; as DNA is missing, the TRBD1 call by TCRdb cannot be tested. Germline V CDR1 and CDR2: MGHDK, SYGVNS. This CDR3 has 18 amino acids.

This chain links TRBV7-8 with TRBJ2-7; checking the TCRdb D call of TRBD2 is not possible without DNA. The CDR3 loop spans 16 amino acids. From germline, CDR1 is SGHVS and CDR2 FQNEAQ. CDR3: CASSLSPSGRTYEQYF.

The rearrangement joins TRBV6-5 to TRBJ1-1; TCRdb selects TRBD1, and the lack of DNA leaves this call unchecked. The germline V gene has CDR1 MNHEY and CDR2 SVGAGI. There are 13 residues in the CDR3. The CDR3 loop is CASSYLGDTEAFF.

The CDR3 spells CSATSRTLGHEQFF. The gene calls are TRBV20-1 and TRBJ2-1; checking the TCRdb D call of TRBD2 is not possible without DNA. Germline-derived CDR1 and CDR2 are DFQATT and SNEGSKA (reference sequence). This CDR3 comprises 14 residues.

CDR3 amino acids: CSVDVAATDYGYTF. V usage is TRBV29-1 and J usage is TRBJ1-2. This CDR3 spans 14 amino acids. Germline CDR1 is SQVTM and CDR2 is ANQGSEA.

V is TRBV7-9 and J is TRBJ2-5. The CDR3 covers 12 residues. Germline V gives CDR1 SEHNR, CDR2 FQNEAQ (reference sequence). CDR3 region: CASSLSIETQYF.

This CDR3 reads CASSSAPIGFQPQHF. The chain is built from TRBV19 and TRBJ1-5; TCRdb returns TRBD1, unconfirmable since there is no DNA. This CDR3 spans 15 amino acids. From germline, CDR1 is LNHDA and CDR2 SQIVND (reference sequence).

The chain is built from TRBV7-2 and TRBJ1-4; TCRdb reports TRBD1, a call that lacks DNA to check it against. The CDR3 contains 13 residues. Germline V CDR1 and CDR2: SGHTA, FQGNSA. CDR3 sequence reads: CASSSWGGEKLFF. Complete variable domain (other parts from reference TRBV7-2 and TRBJ1-4): GAGVSQSPSNKVTEKGKDVELRCDPISGHTALYWYRQSLGQGLEFLIYFQGNSAPDKSGLPSDRFSAERTGGSVSTLTIQRTQQEDSAVYLCASSSWGGEKLFFGSGTQLSVL.

CDR3 sequence: CASSLDEYEQYF. The genes are TRBV7-2 and TRBJ2-7. CDR3 length equals 12 residues. The germline V gene has CDR1 SGHTA and CDR2 FQGNSA.

V gene TRBV27 combines with J gene TRBJ2-7; without DNA, the TCRdb call of TRBD1 cannot be checked. Germline assignment: CDR1 MNHEY and CDR2 SMNVEV (reference sequence). The CDR3 sequence is 14 residues long. This CDR3 reads CASSLSDRGEEQYF.

This chain connects TRBV7-9 to TRBJ2-7; TCRdb names TRBD1, which stays unverified in the absence of DNA. CDR3 length: 13 residues. Germline assignment: CDR1 SEHNR and CDR2 FQNEAQ (reference sequence). CDR3: CASSTYRGREQYF. Combining the CDR3 with reference TRBV7-9 and TRBJ2-7 gives the whole variable domain DTGVSQNPRHKITKRGQNVTFRCDPISEHNRLYWYRQTLGQGPEFLTYFQNEAQLEKSRLLSDRFSAERPKGSFSTLEIQRTEQGDSAMYLCASSTYRGREQYFGPGTRLTVT.

The chain couples TRBV29-1 to TRBJ2-1; TCRdb's D call, TRBD2, is unchecked because there is no DNA. CDR1 and CDR2 (germline): SQVTM, ANQGSEA. The CDR3 is 18 amino acids. This chain's CDR3 is CSVEGLAEAPSSYNEQFF.

This sequence joins TRBV28 and TRBJ1-6; the D call of TRBD1 rests on TCRdb alone, since no DNA is present to check it. The CDR3 has 12 residues. The germline V gene has CDR1 MDHEN and CDR2 SYDVKM. CDR3 protein: CASSTGTVVVHF.

The CDR3: CASSSRVPEAFF. V is TRBV7-2 and J is TRBJ1-1; TCRdb lists TRBD1, though no DNA is available to test this call. CDR1 SGHTA and CDR2 FQGNSA come from the germline V gene. This CDR3 contains 12 residues.

This chain joins TRBV7-9 and TRBJ2-5. Germline lookup yields CDR1 SEHNR and CDR2 FQNEAQ (reference sequence). This CDR3 is built from 14 residues. CDR3 loop: CASSLAQGQETQYF.

This sequence joins TRBV5-1 and TRBJ2-3. The CDR3 runs to 16 residues. Germline V CDR1 and CDR2: SGHRS, YFSETQ. The CDR3 spells CASSLGRGASTDTQYF.

This chain uses TRBV5-1 with TRBJ2-7; TCRdb gives TRBD1 as the D gene, but with no DNA this cannot be confirmed. Per germline, CDR1 SGHRS and CDR2 YFSETQ. This CDR3 is built from 15 residues. The CDR3 here is CASSQGTGGSDEQYF.

V is TRBV6-5 and J is TRBJ1-1; as DNA is missing, the TRBD1 call by TCRdb cannot be tested. The CDR3 sequence is 15 residues long. CDR1 is MNHEY, CDR2 SVGAGI, per germline. CDR3 loop: CASSYQGQGRGEAFF.

The rearrangement uses TRBV7-9 and TRBJ2-3; TCRdb lists TRBD1, though no DNA is available to test this call. The CDR3 runs 15 residues. Germline V gene lookup returns CDR1 SEHNR and CDR2 FQNEAQ (reference sequence). This CDR3 is CASSTRDAGTDTQYF.

The chain couples TRBV29-1 to TRBJ2-7; the D gene TCRdb calls, TRBD2, cannot be checked with no DNA. The CDR3 totals 16 residues. Per the germline V gene, CDR1 is SQVTM and CDR2 is ANQGSEA. The CDR3 spells CSVESTEPSHYYEQYF.

This chain connects TRBV19 to TRBJ2-2; TCRdb proposes TRBD1, but this gene call is untestable without DNA. CDR3 length: 16 residues. CDR1 and CDR2 (germline): LNHDA, SQIVND (reference sequence). Here the CDR3 reads CASSPYHRGPAGELFF.

The V gene is TRBV20-1, the J gene TRBJ2-7; the D call of TRBD1 rests on TCRdb alone, since no DNA is present to check it. The CDR3 totals 15 residues. CDR1 is DFQATT and CDR2 is SNEGSKA in the germline V gene (reference sequence). The CDR3: CSARSIAGLSYEQYF.

The CDR3: CASNPTPGKREKLFF. The V gene is TRBV12-3 or TRBV12-4, the J gene TRBJ1-4. The CDR3 is 15 residues long.